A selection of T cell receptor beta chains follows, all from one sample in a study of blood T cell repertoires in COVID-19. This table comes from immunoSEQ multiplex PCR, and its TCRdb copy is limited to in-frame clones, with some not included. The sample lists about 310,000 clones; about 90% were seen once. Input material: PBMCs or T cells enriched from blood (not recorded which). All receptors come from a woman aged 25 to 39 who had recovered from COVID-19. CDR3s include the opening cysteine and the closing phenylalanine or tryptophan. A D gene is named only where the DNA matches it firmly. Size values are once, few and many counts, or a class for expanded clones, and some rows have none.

CDR3 DNA: TGCAGCGACATCACTAGCCCAAGAACCCACTACGAGCAGTACTTC
CDR3 protein: CSDITSPRTHYEQYF
J gene: TRBJ2-7
D gene: -
V gene: TRBV29-1
clone size: -

CDR3 DNA: TGTGCCAGCAGCGATCCCCAGGGATCCACCTACGAGCAGTACTTC
CDR3 protein: CASSDPQGSTYEQYF
J gene: TRBJ2-7
D gene: -
V gene: TRBV7-9
clone size: -

CDR3 DNA: TGTGCCAGCAGAGAAAGGAGAAGACAGGACACCGGGGAGCTGTTTTTT
CDR3 protein: CASRERRRQDTGELFF
J gene: TRBJ2-2
D gene: -
V gene: TRBV6-1
clone size: -

CDR3 DNA: TGTGCCAGCAGCCCGCATGTTGTAGCGGGAGGGCATAACATTCAGTACTTC
CDR3 protein: CASSPHVVAGGHNIQYF
J gene: TRBJ2-4
D gene: TRBD2
V gene: TRBV7-9
clone size: -

CDR3 DNA: TGTGCCAGCAGCTTTTTGGGCAGGGAGGCCTACGAGCAGTACTTC
CDR3 protein: CASSFLGREAYEQYF
J gene: TRBJ2-7
D gene: -
V gene: TRBV5-4
clone size: -

CDR3 DNA: TGTGCCAGCAGCTTAACGGGGGGGGAGCAGCAGTACTTC
CDR3 protein: CASSLTGGEQQYF
J gene: TRBJ2-7
D gene: TRBD2
V gene: TRBV5-4
clone size: -

CDR3 DNA: TGTGCCAGCAGTCTGGTAGGGGGCGTGAGGAACGGGGCCGGGGAGCTGTTTTTT
CDR3 protein: CASSLVGGVRNGAGELFF
J gene: TRBJ2-2
D gene: TRBD1
V gene: TRBV28
clone size: -

CDR3 DNA: TGCGCCAGCAGCCAAGATATGGGACAGGGAACGACAGATACGCAGTATTTT
CDR3 protein: CASSQDMGQGTTDTQYF
J gene: TRBJ2-3
D gene: TRBD1
V gene: TRBV4-3
clone size: -

CDR3 DNA: TGTGCCATCAGCAAGATGCTCGGGACTAGCGGGAGTTACGAGCAGTACTTC
CDR3 protein: CAISKMLGTSGSYEQYF
J gene: TRBJ2-7
D gene: TRBD2
V gene: TRBV10-3
clone size: -

CDR3 DNA: TGTGCCAGCCCCCGGGGGTTGTTAGGGGACAGGGGCCGAGTGGGAGCCTACGAGCAGTACTTC
CDR3 protein: CASPRGLLGDRGRVGAYEQYF
J gene: TRBJ2-7
D gene: TRBD1
V gene: TRBV2
clone size: few

CDR3 DNA: TGCGCCAGCAGCGGGGGGACGAACACCGGGGAGCTGTTTTTT
CDR3 protein: CASSGGTNTGELFF
J gene: TRBJ2-2
D gene: -
V gene: TRBV5-1
clone size: -

CDR3 DNA: TGCGCCAGCAGCCAGCATAGCGGGACCTACAATGAGCAGTTCTTC
CDR3 protein: CASSQHSGTYNEQFF
J gene: TRBJ2-1
D gene: TRBD2
V gene: TRBV4-1
clone size: once

CDR3 DNA: TGTGCCTGGAGTATTGTGCCAGGGGCGGACACTGAAGCTTTCTTT
CDR3 protein: CAWSIVPGADTEAFF
J gene: TRBJ1-1
D gene: -
V gene: TRBV30
clone size: -

CDR3 DNA: TGTGCCACTAGACCCCGAGGGAGCACCGGGGAGCTGTTTTTT
CDR3 protein: CATRPRGSTGELFF
J gene: TRBJ2-2
D gene: -
V gene: TRBV19
clone size: -

CDR3 DNA: TGTGCCAGCAGCTTAATTCGCGGGACGCGGAAAGAGACCCAGTACTTC
CDR3 protein: CASSLIRGTRKETQYF
J gene: TRBJ2-5
D gene: -
V gene: TRBV5-6
clone size: -

CDR3 DNA: TGCGCCAGCAGCCAAAAAGCGGAGGGGATCTCCTACGAGCAGTACTTC
CDR3 protein: CASSQKAEGISYEQYF
J gene: TRBJ2-7
D gene: -
V gene: TRBV4-3
clone size: -

CDR3 DNA: TGTGCCAGCAGTTTAACCGGGGAAGTTACGGGCTACACCTTC
CDR3 protein: CASSLTGEVTGYTF
J gene: TRBJ1-2
D gene: -
V gene: TRBV27
clone size: -

CDR3 DNA: TGTGCTAGTGGTACCGGGACAGGGGGTTTCTTCTATGGCTACACCTTC
CDR3 protein: CASGTGTGGFFYGYTF
J gene: TRBJ1-2
D gene: TRBD1
V gene: TRBV12-5
clone size: -

CDR3 DNA: TGTGCCAGCAGCCCGACAAGCTACAATGAGCAGTTCTTC
CDR3 protein: CASSPTSYNEQFF
J gene: TRBJ2-1
D gene: -
V gene: TRBV7-9
clone size: -

CDR3 DNA: TGCAGTGCTAGTCTAGGGACTACGACAGATACGCAGTATTTT
CDR3 protein: CSASLGTTTDTQYF
J gene: TRBJ2-3
D gene: TRBD2
V gene: TRBV20-1
clone size: -

CDR3 DNA: TGTGCCAGCAGTACCGGACAAGACAATCAGCCCCAGCATTTT
CDR3 protein: CASSTGQDNQPQHF
J gene: TRBJ1-5
D gene: -
V gene: TRBV9
clone size: -

CDR3 DNA: TGCAGCGTTGAACGGAGGCTTAACACTGAAGCTTTCTTT
CDR3 protein: CSVERRLNTEAFF
J gene: TRBJ1-1
D gene: -
V gene: TRBV29-1
clone size: -

CDR3 DNA: TGTGCCAGCAGCCTACAGGGATTAAGCGCCTACGAGCAGTACTTC
CDR3 protein: CASSLQGLSAYEQYF
J gene: TRBJ2-7
D gene: -
V gene: TRBV3-1/TRBV3-2
clone size: -

CDR3 DNA: TGTGCCAGCAGCTTAGGACAGAAGAATTCACCCCTCCACTTT
CDR3 protein: CASSLGQKNSPLHF
J gene: TRBJ1-6
D gene: -
V gene: TRBV5-5
clone size: -

CDR3 DNA: TGTGCCAGCAGCCCACAGGGGGGAGACTACGAGCAGTACTTC
CDR3 protein: CASSPQGGDYEQYF
J gene: TRBJ2-7
D gene: TRBD1
V gene: TRBV3-1/TRBV3-2
clone size: -

CDR3 DNA: TGCAGCGTCTCCGAGGGGGGGCAGGACACTGAAGCTTTCTTT
CDR3 protein: CSVSEGGQDTEAFF
J gene: TRBJ1-1
D gene: -
V gene: TRBV29-1
clone size: -

CDR3 DNA: TGTGCCAGCTCACCAAGGAACAGGGCTGGATCTGGAAACACCATATATTTT
CDR3 protein: CASSPRNRAGSGNTIYF
J gene: TRBJ1-3
D gene: -
V gene: TRBV18
clone size: -

CDR3 DNA: TGTGCCAGCAGCCCACAGCCGTTCTACGAGCAGTACTTC
CDR3 protein: CASSPQPFYEQYF
J gene: TRBJ2-7
D gene: -
V gene: TRBV5-4
clone size: -

CDR3 DNA: TGCGCCAGCAGCCAAGGTTGGGGGACTGCGGGGACCGGGGAGCTGTTTTTT
CDR3 protein: CASSQGWGTAGTGELFF
J gene: TRBJ2-2
D gene: -
V gene: TRBV4-3
clone size: -

CDR3 DNA: TGTGCCAGCAGCGTAGGCCGGGCAACTAATGAAAAACTGTTTTTT
CDR3 protein: CASSVGRATNEKLFF
J gene: TRBJ1-4
D gene: -
V gene: TRBV9
clone size: -

CDR3 DNA: TGTGCCAGCAGCCAAGGCCGGAGGCAGCCCCAGCATTTT
CDR3 protein: CASSQGRRQPQHF
J gene: TRBJ1-5
D gene: -
V gene: TRBV3-1/TRBV3-2
clone size: -

CDR3 DNA: TGTGCCAGCAGCCAATTTCATGGCGGGAAGAGCACAGATACGCAGTATTTT
CDR3 protein: CASSQFHGGKSTDTQYF
J gene: TRBJ2-3
D gene: -
V gene: TRBV14
clone size: -

CDR3 DNA: TGTGCCAGCAGCTCCAAACCCCGGGGACTAGCGGGAAAAAATGAGCAGTTCTTC
CDR3 protein: CASSSKPRGLAGKNEQFF
J gene: TRBJ2-1
D gene: TRBD2
V gene: TRBV11-3
clone size: -

CDR3 DNA: TGTGCCAGCAGTTTATGGGGAATCGGGAATAGTAAGGGCTATGGCTACACCTTC
CDR3 protein: CASSLWGIGNSKGYGYTF
J gene: TRBJ1-2
D gene: -
V gene: TRBV27
clone size: -

CDR3 DNA: TGTGCCAGCATCCAGGTCTCTGGAAACACCATATATTTT
CDR3 protein: CASIQVSGNTIYF
J gene: TRBJ1-3
D gene: -
V gene: TRBV6-5
clone size: -

CDR3 DNA: TGTGCCAGCAGCTCCGGGACAGGGAGCTCCTACGAGCAGTACTTC
CDR3 protein: CASSSGTGSSYEQYF
J gene: TRBJ2-7
D gene: TRBD1
V gene: TRBV13
clone size: -

CDR3 DNA: TGTGCCAGCAGCGTAGACAGGGGGATCAGTGAAAAACTGTTTTTT
CDR3 protein: CASSVDRGISEKLFF
J gene: TRBJ1-4
D gene: TRBD1
V gene: TRBV2
clone size: -

CDR3 DNA: TGTGCCAGTAGCCTAGACAGCTCCTACGAGCAGTACTTC
CDR3 protein: CASSLDSSYEQYF
J gene: TRBJ2-7
D gene: -
V gene: TRBV19
clone size: few

CDR3 DNA: TGTGCCAGCAGTTACTCGGCTAGCGGGAGGGCTTTCAATGAGCAGTTCTTC
CDR3 protein: CASSYSASGRAFNEQFF
J gene: TRBJ2-1
D gene: TRBD2
V gene: TRBV6-2/TRBV6-3
clone size: -

CDR3 DNA: TGTGCCAGCAGCGGGGATTACAATCAGCCCCAGCATTTT
CDR3 protein: CASSGDYNQPQHF
J gene: TRBJ1-5
D gene: -
V gene: TRBV2
clone size: once

CDR3 DNA: TGTGCCTGGAACCCCGGGACTCCCAATGAGCAGTTCTTC
CDR3 protein: CAWNPGTPNEQFF
J gene: TRBJ2-1
D gene: -
V gene: TRBV30
clone size: -

CDR3 DNA: TGTGCCAGCAGCGTTTTTAGCGGGAGCTTAGGGGAGCAGTTCTTC
CDR3 protein: CASSVFSGSLGEQFF
J gene: TRBJ2-1
D gene: TRBD2
V gene: TRBV9
clone size: -

CDR3 DNA: TGTGCCAGCAGTTTATTAACAGGGAGTATGGATGAGCAGTTCTTC
CDR3 protein: CASSLLTGSMDEQFF
J gene: TRBJ2-1
D gene: -
V gene: TRBV28
clone size: -

CDR3 DNA: TGTGCCAGCAGTTTAATCGGTCAAACTTCGGAGGGGAACTATGGCTACACCTTC
CDR3 protein: CASSLIGQTSEGNYGYTF
J gene: TRBJ1-2
D gene: -
V gene: TRBV28
clone size: -

CDR3 DNA: TGTGCCAGCAGCGCATCCTTGGGGGACACTAGCCAAGAGACCCAGTACTTC
CDR3 protein: CASSASLGDTSQETQYF
J gene: TRBJ2-5
D gene: -
V gene: TRBV7-8
clone size: -

CDR3 DNA: TGTGCCAGCAGTAGGACAGGGGGCCGGTACGAGCAGTACTTC
CDR3 protein: CASSRTGGRYEQYF
J gene: TRBJ2-7
D gene: TRBD1
V gene: TRBV27
clone size: -

CDR3 DNA: TGTGCCAGCAGCTTGGGACACACCAATCAGCCCCAGCATTTT
CDR3 protein: CASSLGHTNQPQHF
J gene: TRBJ1-5
D gene: -
V gene: TRBV5-8
clone size: -

CDR3 DNA: TGTGCCAGCTCACTCCCCGGTGGGAACACTGAAGCTTTCTTT
CDR3 protein: CASSLPGGNTEAFF
J gene: TRBJ1-1
D gene: -
V gene: TRBV18
clone size: -

CDR3 DNA: TGTGCCAGCAGCCGGAAACCACCTCGGGAAGGTGAAGTCTACGAGCAGTACTTC
CDR3 protein: CASSRKPPREGEVYEQYF
J gene: TRBJ2-7
D gene: -
V gene: TRBV3-1/TRBV3-2
clone size: -

CDR3 DNA: TGTGCCTGGGCCCCGACAGATACGCAGTATTTT
CDR3 protein: CAWAPTDTQYF
J gene: TRBJ2-3
D gene: -
V gene: TRBV30
clone size: -

CDR3 DNA: TGTGCCAGCAGTCTTCCGGGACTAGTGGCTGAGCAGTTCTTC
CDR3 protein: CASSLPGLVAEQFF
J gene: TRBJ2-1
D gene: TRBD2
V gene: TRBV11-3
clone size: -

CDR3 DNA: TGTGCCACAACGAGAGGGAGCTCTGGAAACACCATATATTTT
CDR3 protein: CATTRGSSGNTIYF
J gene: TRBJ1-3
D gene: -
V gene: TRBV19
clone size: -

CDR3 DNA: TGCGCCAGCAGCTTTGACAGGGGTTCCACCTATGGCTACACCTTC
CDR3 protein: CASSFDRGSTYGYTF
J gene: TRBJ1-2
D gene: TRBD1
V gene: TRBV5-1
clone size: -

CDR3 DNA: TGTGCCAGCAGCCATAGCTTTGGTCGAGGTTCCTACAATGAGCAGTTCTTC
CDR3 protein: CASSHSFGRGSYNEQFF
J gene: TRBJ2-1
D gene: -
V gene: TRBV3-1/TRBV3-2
clone size: -

CDR3 DNA: TGCGCCAGCAGCCAAGGCCGGGACAACTACAATGAGCAGTTCTTC
CDR3 protein: CASSQGRDNYNEQFF
J gene: TRBJ2-1
D gene: -
V gene: TRBV4-3
clone size: -

CDR3 DNA: TGTGCCACCAGCAGAGATTTCAGTGAAGCTTTCTTT
CDR3 protein: CATSRDFSEAFF
J gene: TRBJ1-1
D gene: -
V gene: TRBV15
clone size: -

CDR3 DNA: TGCGCCAGCAGCTCTCTAGGGGGGGCTAGGAACACTGAAGCTTTCTTT
CDR3 protein: CASSSLGGARNTEAFF
J gene: TRBJ1-1
D gene: -
V gene: TRBV5-1
clone size: once